Each of the 10 T cell receptor beta chains below was sequenced from the same sample in a study of metastatic and nonmetastatic thyroid tumors. TCRdb re-called clones from the PCR reads using MiXCR. The sample has about 21,000 clones, about 27% seen once. No patient received treatment before thyroid surgery. Sequencing used tumor tissue. The receptor set was obtained from a female donor with papillary thyroid cancer or a benign thyroid nodule (not recorded which). Some clones in this sample may be carry-over from other donors' samples.

The V gene is TRBV20-1, the J gene TRBJ1-1; 8 nucleotides align to TRBD1. CDR3 size: 14 residues. Trimming removed 5 bases from V and 6 bases from J; junction bases left unmatched: 11. CDR1 DFQATT and CDR2 SNEGSKA come from the germline V gene (reference sequence). The CDR3 here is CSARKGQGGAEAFF. The DNA for the CDR3 is TGCAGTGCTCGCAAAGGACAGGGTGGGGCTGAAGCTTTCTTT.

The rearrangement uses TRBV28 and TRBJ2-2; D possibly corresponds to TRBD1 (6 bases). CDR3 length equals 15 residues. The germline CDR1 and CDR2 sequences are MDHEN and SYDVKM. The CDR3 reads CPGTAGTGFSGELFF. The CDR3, as DNA: TGTCCCGGCACTGCTGGCACAGGGTTTTCGGGGGAGCTGTTTTTT.

This clone was observed at least ten times. The chain uses TRBV7-9 and TRBJ1-2, with D maybe TRBD1 (5 bases). The CDR3 runs 13 residues. V was pared by 5 bases and J by 5 bases, with 12 bases between. In germline, CDR1 is SEHNR, CDR2 FQNEAQ (reference sequence). The CDR3 sequence: CASSRGLVYGYTF. DNA for the CDR3: TGTGCCAGCAGCAGGGGCCTCGTATATGGCTACACCTTC.

In this sample, this clone is medium-sized. The chain combines TRBV28 with TRBJ1-6; 7 bases are a match to TRBD1. Germline trimming cut 5 bases from V and 10 bases from J; bases unmatched to any gene: 11. The CDR3 is made up of 15 amino acids. CDR1 and CDR2 from the germline V gene are MDHEN and SYDVKM. CDR3 loop: CASSPDSEGASPLHF. The CDR3 nucleotides read TGTGCCAGCAGTCCCGATTCGGAGGGGGCATCACCCCTCCACTTT. The whole variable domain, remainder taken from reference TRBV28 and TRBJ1-6, is DVKVTQSSRYLVKRTGEKVFLECVQDMDHENMFWYRQDPGLGLRLIYFSYDVKMKEKGDIPEGYSVSREKKERFSLILESASTNQTSMYLCASSPDSEGASPLHFGNGTRLTVT.

The chain is built from TRBV20-1 and TRBJ1-5, with D possibly being TRBD1 (5 bases). This CDR3 has 16 amino acids. Trimming took 1 base from V and 0 from J, leaving 13 bases between them. Germline V gene lookup returns CDR1 DFQATT and CDR2 SNEGSKA (reference sequence). This CDR3 reads CSARGLKGFSNQPQHF. The DNA for the CDR3 is TGCAGTGCTAGAGGGTTAAAGGGGTTTAGCAATCAGCCCCAGCATTTT.

On this clone: One junction end disagrees with the germline gene, perhaps due to a read error. The chain couples TRBV28 to TRBJ1-1; D ambiguous. The CDR3 extends over 14 amino acids. Germline assignment: CDR1 MDHEN and CDR2 SYDVKM. The CDR3 is CASSLWGVGTGAFF. The CDR3 bases are TGTGCCAGCAGTTTATGGGGTGTGGGCACTGGAGCTTTCTTT.

The genes are TRBV12-5 and TRBJ2-2, with 7 nucleotides matching TRBD1. Germline V lookup: CDR1 LGHNT, CDR2 FRNRAP. Germline trimming cut 1 base from V and 4 bases from J; bases unmatched to any gene: 6. The CDR3 has 16 residues. CDR3 protein: CASGLDRDRATGELFF. The CDR3, as DNA: TGTGCTAGTGGTTTGGACCGGGACAGAGCCACCGGGGAGCTGTTTTTT.

The V gene is TRBV20-1, the J gene TRBJ2-7, with D unclear. The CDR3 is 13 amino acids. Looked up from germline, CDR1 is DFQATT and CDR2 is SNEGSKA (reference sequence). The germline V and J ends were trimmed by 3 bases and 0 bases, with 9 bases remaining between them. The CDR3, as DNA: TGCAGTGCTAGTAGTGGCGGCTCCTACGAGCAGTACTTC. Translated: CSASSGGSYEQYF.

The chain links TRBV28 to TRBJ2-7; 8 bases agree with TRBD2. Germline trimming cut 6 bases from V and 2 bases from J; bases unmatched to any gene: 9. The CDR3 spans 15 residues. Germline V gene data show CDR1 as MDHEN and CDR2 as SYDVKM. The CDR3 protein is CASRSGTSCTYEQYF. Here the CDR3 DNA reads TGTGCCAGCAGATCCGGGACTAGTTGTACCTACGAGCAGTACTTC.

The chain joins TRBV6-2 or TRBV6-3 to TRBJ2-2; possibly TRBD2 for D (6 bases). The CDR3 runs 14 residues. Trimming pared 7 bases from V and 6 bases from J, leaving 15 bases between. Per germline, CDR1 MNHEY and CDR2 SVGEGT. DNA for the CDR3: TGTGCCAGCATACTAGCTGGTATGCCCGGGGAGCTGTTTTTT. This sequence encodes CASILAGMPGELFF.